This TCR beta chain is from a study of blood T cell repertoires in COVID-19. On the study more broadly: COVID-19 samples, acute and convalescent, were from the United States, Italy and Spain.

In the source study's methods: For nucleated cells, counts were estimated from reference gene primer amplification. The repertoire was sequenced with immunoSEQ multiplex PCR; TCRdb's copy has only in-frame clones and lacks some. V, J and clone size are taken as reported in that table, and D and trimming were inferred from the DNA itself. In the table there are a few hundred thousand clones, about 90% of which are singletons. The CDR3 is made up of 15 amino acids. The V end lost 3 bases, the J end lost 4 bases, and 15 bases lay between the germline ends. Per germline, CDR1 MGHRA and CDR2 YSYEKL. V and J are TRBV4-1 and TRBJ2-5; D perhaps matches TRBD2 (5 bases). The receptor was isolated from a man between 18 and 29 years old with active or convalescent COVID-19. What was sequenced was peripheral blood. The CDR3 DNA reads TGCGCCAGCAGCCAGGGCCCCTCCGGAGGAGAGACCCAGTACTTC. It is translated as CASSQGPSGGETQYF.